This T cell receptor beta chain was sequenced during a study of control samples from healthy donors and cancer patients. The CDR3 length is 15 residues. Germline values: CDR1 MNHEY, CDR2 SMNVEV (reference sequence). V lost 5 bases, J lost 3 bases, and 13 bases lay in between. A few counts support this clone. Produced via immunoSEQ multiplex PCR; TCRdb's table is partial and in-frame only. Among around 150,000 clones, about 90% were seen once, and the ten largest hold approximately 12%. Sequenced input: blood. The source of this sequence is a man in his thirties or forties in good health. The gene calls are TRBV27 and TRBJ2-2, with D unclear. In DNA, the CDR3 is TGTGCCAGCAGTCCCCGAGGCTGGGACACCGGGGAGCTGTTTTTT. Its protein product is CASSPRGWDTGELFF.